The 3 T cell receptor beta chains reported below all come from one sample, sequenced in a study of CD8 T cells in ankylosing spondylitis (dated by TCRdb to about 2017). Library preparation used 5' RACE. Instrument on record: Illumina HiSeq 2500. The public sequencing data were trimmed at Q25 with fastp and processed into clonotypes with MiXCR by TCRdb, which kept only in-frame beta chains. Merged by CDR3 protein, the rows form single entries marked with the most common genes and DNA. The sample data list around 890,000 distinct CDR3 sequences, and roughly 12% of these were observed just once. The leading ten clones occupy roughly 0.51% of the sample. These receptors lack a known antigen. Study-wide findings and limitations: A TCR beta motif of about 8 highly homologous amino acid variants appeared characteristic of blood from ankylosing spondylitis patients.

The sample consisted of blood, either unsorted or a sorted T cell fraction (not recorded which). Source of these receptors: a male donor with ankylosing spondylitis.

V and J are TRBV5-1 and TRBJ2-7; no clear D gene. Trimming stripped 3 bases from V and 8 bases from J, with 12 bases between. CDR3 length: 12 residues. Germline V gene data show CDR1 as SGHRS and CDR2 as YFSETQ. The CDR3 nucleotides are TGCGCCAGCAGCTCCAGGACGGCCAAGCAGTACTTC. Its protein product is CASSSRTAKQYF.

The V and J genes are TRBV5-1 and TRBJ1-4, with 11 bases identical to TRBD1. J lost 7 bases, V lost 4 bases, and 3 bases had no gene match. CDR3 length equals 14 residues. Germline V gene data show CDR1 as SGHRS and CDR2 as YFSETQ. The CDR3 protein is CASSRDRGFEKLFF. DNA for the CDR3: TGCGCCAGCAGCCGGGACAGGGGGTTTGAAAAACTGTTTTTT.

This clonotype has just a few counts. The genes are TRBV5-1 and TRBJ2-1; possible D gene TRBD1, 6 bases. Trimming took off 0 bases at V and 8 bases at J, with 15 bases between the two ends. The CDR3 spans 15 residues. The V gene's germline CDR1 is SGHRS and CDR2 YFSETQ. CDR3 amino acids: CASSLDRAAIDEQFF. DNA of the CDR3: TGCGCCAGCAGCTTGGACAGGGCAGCTATCGATGAGCAGTTCTTC. The variable domain in full, with the rest retrieved from reference TRBV5-1 and TRBJ2-1, is KAGVTQTPRYLIKTRGQQVTLSCSPISGHRSVSWYQQTPGQGLQFLFEYFSETQRNKGNFPGRFSGRQFSNSRSEMNVSTLELGDSALYLCASSLDRAAIDEQFFGPGTRLTVL.